Presented here are 7 T cell receptor beta chains from one specimen sequenced in a study of T cells in Graves' hyperthyroidism and ophthalmopathy. TCR beta CDR3 sequences were amplified from RNA transcripts. The HTBI primer set drove a first-round RT-PCR of the TCR CDR3. MiXCR, applied by TCRdb to the multiplex PCR reads, yields one record per CDR3 protein. The sample records approximately 360,000 distinct CDR3 sequences, approximately 14% being singletons. Sequencing was performed on blood. These receptors were collected from a woman aged 18-30 years with Graves' hyperthyroidism that later progressed to Graves' ophthalmopathy.

This chain uses TRBV11-2 with TRBJ2-7; possibly TRBD1 for D (6 bases). V lost 1 base to trimming and J lost 7 bases, with 17 bases between them. The CDR3 spans 15 residues. CDR1 and CDR2 (germline): SGHAT, FQNNGV. This CDR3 is CASSLAGTPSWEQYF. In DNA, the CDR3 is TGTGCCAGCAGCTTAGCTGGGACACCCTCGTGGGAGCAGTACTTC.

This clonotype was recorded a few times. The V call is TRBV9, the J call TRBJ2-3; D uncertain. Germline V CDR1 and CDR2: SGDLS, YYNGEE. V lost 4 bases, J lost 0 bases, and 12 bases lay in between. The CDR3 extends over 15 amino acids. CDR3 in DNA: TGTGCCAGCAGCAGACGCAGTGGGAGCACAGATACGCAGTATTTT. As protein: CASSRRSGSTDTQYF.

The rearrangement uses TRBV25-1 and TRBJ2-3, with D uncertain. CDR1 is MGHDK, CDR2 SYGVNS, per germline. This CDR3 is 15 amino acids long. Between the trimmed V and J ends, which lost 0 bases and 1 base, there was a span of 8 bases. CDR3 bases: TGTGCCAGCAGTGAATATTACAGCGGCACAGATACGCAGTATTTT. This codes for CASSEYYSGTDTQYF.

The chain employs TRBV3-1 and TRBJ1-2, with D possibly matching TRBD1 (6 bases). The V end was cut by 4 bases, the J end by 7 bases, with 16 bases between. CDR3 size: 14 residues. The germline CDR1 and CDR2 sequences are LGHDT and YNNKEL (reference sequence). In nucleotides, the CDR3 is TGTGCCAGCAGCCCCCCCGGGACACCCTGTGGCTACACCTTC. It codes for CASSPPGTPCGYTF.

The chain has TRBV29-1 and TRBJ1-1; TRBD1 is a possible D gene (6 bases). The CDR3 has 16 residues. V shed 0 bases and J shed 5 bases, with 19 bases lying between them. The germline V gene encodes CDR1 SQVTM and CDR2 ANQGSEA. CDR3 sequence (DNA): TGCAGCGTTGAAGACTTCGTGGGGGGGCGCGGGACTGAAGCTTTCTTT. Translated, it gives CSVEDFVGGRGTEAFF.

At least ten counts were recorded for this clonotype. The chain employs TRBV2 and TRBJ2-5; a possible D gene is TRBD2 (6 bases). Germline V gene lookup returns CDR1 SNHLY and CDR2 FYNNEI. The V gene lost 6 bases and the J gene lost 5 bases, with 7 bases spanning the gap. CDR3 length: 11 amino acids. Written as DNA, the CDR3 is TGTGCCAGCAGGGAGGGGGAGACCCAGTACTTC. Protein product: CASREGETQYF.

This clonotype was picked up a small number of times. This chain uses TRBV27 with TRBJ2-5; 7 bases map to TRBD2. CDR1 is MNHEY, CDR2 SMNVEV, per germline (reference sequence). Unmatched junction bases numbered 1, after V lost 3 bases and J lost 3 bases. The CDR3 is 13 amino acids. DNA of the CDR3: TGTGCCAGCAGTTTCCTAGCGGAAGAGACCCAGTACTTC. It is translated as CASSFLAEETQYF.